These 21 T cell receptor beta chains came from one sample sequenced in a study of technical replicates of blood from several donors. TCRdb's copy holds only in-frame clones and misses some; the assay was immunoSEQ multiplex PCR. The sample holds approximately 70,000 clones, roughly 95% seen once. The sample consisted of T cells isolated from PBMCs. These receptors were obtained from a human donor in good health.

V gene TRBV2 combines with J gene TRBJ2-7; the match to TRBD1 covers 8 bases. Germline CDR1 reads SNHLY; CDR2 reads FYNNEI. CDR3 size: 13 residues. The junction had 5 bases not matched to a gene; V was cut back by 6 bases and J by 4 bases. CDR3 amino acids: CASSYTGGYEQYF. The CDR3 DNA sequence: TGTGCCAGCAGCTACACAGGGGGGTACGAGCAGTACTTC.

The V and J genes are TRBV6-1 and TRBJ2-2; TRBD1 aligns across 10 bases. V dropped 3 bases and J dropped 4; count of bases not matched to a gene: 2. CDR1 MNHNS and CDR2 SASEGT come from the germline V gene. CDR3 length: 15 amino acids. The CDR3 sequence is CASSDWDRGTGELFF. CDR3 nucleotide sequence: TGTGCCAGCAGTGACTGGGACAGGGGCACCGGGGAGCTGTTTTTT.

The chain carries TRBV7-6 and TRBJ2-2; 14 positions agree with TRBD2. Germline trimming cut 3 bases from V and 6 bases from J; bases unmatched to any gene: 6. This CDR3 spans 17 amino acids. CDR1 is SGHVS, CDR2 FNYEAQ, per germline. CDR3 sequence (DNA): TGTGCCAGCAGCTTCGGACTAGCGGGAGGCGTTGCCGGGGAGCTGTTTTTT. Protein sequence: CASSFGLAGGVAGELFF.

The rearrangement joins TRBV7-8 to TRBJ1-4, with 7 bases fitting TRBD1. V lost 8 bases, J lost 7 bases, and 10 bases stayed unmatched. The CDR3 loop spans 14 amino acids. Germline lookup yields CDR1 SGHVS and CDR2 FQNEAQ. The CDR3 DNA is TGTGCCAGCGGATCAGGGGGTTTAAGTGAAAAACTGTTTTTT. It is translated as CASGSGGLSEKLFF.

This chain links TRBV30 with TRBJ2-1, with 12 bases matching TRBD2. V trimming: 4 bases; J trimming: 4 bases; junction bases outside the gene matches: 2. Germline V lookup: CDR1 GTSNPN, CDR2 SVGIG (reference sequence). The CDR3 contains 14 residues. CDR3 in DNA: TGTGCCTGGACAACTAGCGGGGGGTACAATGAGCAGTTCTTC. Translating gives CAWTTSGGYNEQFF.

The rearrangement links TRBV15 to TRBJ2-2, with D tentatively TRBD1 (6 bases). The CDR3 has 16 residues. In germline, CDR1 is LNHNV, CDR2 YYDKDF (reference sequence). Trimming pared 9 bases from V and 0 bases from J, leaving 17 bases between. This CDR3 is CATSVSDRTNTGELFF. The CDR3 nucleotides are TGTGCCACTTCCGTTTCCGACAGGACGAACACCGGGGAGCTGTTTTTT.

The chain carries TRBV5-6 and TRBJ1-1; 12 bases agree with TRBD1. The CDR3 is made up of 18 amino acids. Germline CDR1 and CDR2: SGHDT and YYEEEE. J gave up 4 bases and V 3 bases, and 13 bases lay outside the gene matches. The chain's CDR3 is CASSWKPGQGARSTEAFF. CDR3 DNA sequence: TGTGCCAGCAGCTGGAAACCGGGACAGGGGGCGCGGAGCACTGAAGCTTTCTTT.

The CDR3 DNA reads TGTGCCAGCAGCGTAGAGGGGCAGAACACCGGGGAGCTGTTTTTT. This codes for CASSVEGQNTGELFF. The V call is TRBV9, the J call TRBJ2-2; TRBD1 is a possible D gene (5 bases). Germline CDR1 reads SGDLS; CDR2 reads YYNGEE. V gave up 0 bases and J gave up 1 base, with 7 bases separating them. This CDR3 region has 15 residues. Supplemented by reference TRBV9 and TRBJ2-2, the full variable domain reads DSGVTQTPKHLITATGQRVTLRCSPRSGDLSVYWYQQSLDQGLQFLIQYYNGEERAKGNILERFSAQQFPDLHSELNLSSLELGDSALYFCASSVEGQNTGELFFGEGSRLTVL.

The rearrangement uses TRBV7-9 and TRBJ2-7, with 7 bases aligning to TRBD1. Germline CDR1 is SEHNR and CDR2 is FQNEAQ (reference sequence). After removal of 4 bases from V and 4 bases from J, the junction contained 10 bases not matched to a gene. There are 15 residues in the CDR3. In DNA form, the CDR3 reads TGTGCCAGCAGCTCCCTTCGGACAGGACCATACGAGCAGTACTTC. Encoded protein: CASSSLRTGPYEQYF.

CDR3 nucleotide sequence: TGTGCCAGCAGCTTTGGAATTAGCACCCACGCCGGGGAGCTGTTTTTT. Amino acid sequence: CASSFGISTHAGELFF. The chain has TRBV11-2 and TRBJ2-2; D unclear. The CDR3 consists of 16 residues. Germline V gives CDR1 SGHAT, CDR2 FQNNGV. Deletions cut 3 bases from V and 6 bases from J, with 17 bases between.

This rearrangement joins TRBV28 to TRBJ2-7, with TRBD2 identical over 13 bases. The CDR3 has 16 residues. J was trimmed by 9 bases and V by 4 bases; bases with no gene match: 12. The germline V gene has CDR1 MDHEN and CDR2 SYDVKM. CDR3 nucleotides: TGTGCCAGCAGTTACCCCCGGACTAGCGGGAGTTTAGTGCAGTACTTC. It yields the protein CASSYPRTSGSLVQYF.

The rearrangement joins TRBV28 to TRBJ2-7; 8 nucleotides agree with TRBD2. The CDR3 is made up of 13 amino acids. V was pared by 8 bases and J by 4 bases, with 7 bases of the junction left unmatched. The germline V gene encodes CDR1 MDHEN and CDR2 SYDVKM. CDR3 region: CASQAGVLYEQYF. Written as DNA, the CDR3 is TGTGCCAGCCAAGCGGGAGTCCTTTACGAGCAGTACTTC.

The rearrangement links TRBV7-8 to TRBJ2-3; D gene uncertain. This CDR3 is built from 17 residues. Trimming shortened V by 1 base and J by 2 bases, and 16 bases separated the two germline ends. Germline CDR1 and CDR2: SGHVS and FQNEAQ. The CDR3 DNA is TGTGCCAGCAGCTTAGTCCGTTTGCGTAGTATCACAGATACGCAGTATTTT. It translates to CASSLVRLRSITDTQYF.

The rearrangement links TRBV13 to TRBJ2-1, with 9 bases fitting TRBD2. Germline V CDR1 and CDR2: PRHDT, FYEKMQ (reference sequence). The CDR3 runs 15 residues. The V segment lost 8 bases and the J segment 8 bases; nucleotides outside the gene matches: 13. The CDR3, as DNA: TGTGCCAGCTCCCTGGGGGCTAGCGGGATCGATGAGCAGTTCTTC. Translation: CASSLGASGIDEQFF.

The CDR3 DNA sequence: TGTGCCAGTAGTATAGGGAGGGGCGCGAGGGAAAAACTGTTTTTT. Its translation: CASSIGRGAREKLFF. The V call is TRBV19, the J call TRBJ1-4; D may be TRBD1 (5 bases). The CDR3 runs to 15 residues. V was clipped by 1 base and J by 8 bases, with 14 bases between them. The V gene's germline CDR1 is LNHDA and CDR2 SQIVND (reference sequence).

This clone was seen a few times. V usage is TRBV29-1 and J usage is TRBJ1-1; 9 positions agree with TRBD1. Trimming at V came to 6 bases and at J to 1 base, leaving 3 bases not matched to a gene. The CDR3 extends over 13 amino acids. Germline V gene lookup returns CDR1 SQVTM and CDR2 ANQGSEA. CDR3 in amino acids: CSVRTGANTEAFF. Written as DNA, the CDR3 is TGCAGCGTAAGGACAGGGGCGAACACTGAAGCTTTCTTT.

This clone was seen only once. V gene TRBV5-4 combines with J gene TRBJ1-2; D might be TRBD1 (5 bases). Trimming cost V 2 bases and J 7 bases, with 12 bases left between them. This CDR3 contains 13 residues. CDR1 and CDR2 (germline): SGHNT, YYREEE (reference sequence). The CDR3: CASSFGDLGGYTF. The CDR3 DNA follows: TGTGCCAGCAGCTTCGGGGACTTGGGTGGCTACACCTTC.

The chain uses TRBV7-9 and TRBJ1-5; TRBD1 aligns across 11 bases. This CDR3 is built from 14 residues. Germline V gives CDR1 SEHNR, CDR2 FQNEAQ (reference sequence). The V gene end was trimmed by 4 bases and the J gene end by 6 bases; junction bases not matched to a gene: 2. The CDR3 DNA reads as TGTGCCAGCAGCTCGGGACAGGGGGGTCAGCCCCAGCATTTT. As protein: CASSSGQGGQPQHF.

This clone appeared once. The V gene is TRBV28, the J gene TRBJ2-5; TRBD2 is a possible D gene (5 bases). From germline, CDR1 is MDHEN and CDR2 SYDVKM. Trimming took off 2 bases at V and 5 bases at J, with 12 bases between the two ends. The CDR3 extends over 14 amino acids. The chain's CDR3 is CASSLVGLRETQYF. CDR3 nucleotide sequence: TGTGCCAGCAGTTTAGTCGGACTTAGGGAGACCCAGTACTTC.

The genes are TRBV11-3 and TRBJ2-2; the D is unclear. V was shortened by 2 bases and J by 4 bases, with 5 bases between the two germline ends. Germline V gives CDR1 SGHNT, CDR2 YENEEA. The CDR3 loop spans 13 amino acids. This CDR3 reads CASSLHTTGELFF. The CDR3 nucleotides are TGTGCCAGCAGCTTACACACCACCGGGGAGCTGTTTTTT. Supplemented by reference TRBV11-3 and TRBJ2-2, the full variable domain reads EAGVVQSPRYKIIEKKQPVAFWCNPISGHNTLYWYLQNLGQGPELLIRYENEEAVDDSQLPKDRFSAERLKGVDSTLKIQPAELGDSAVYLCASSLHTTGELFFGEGSRLTVL.

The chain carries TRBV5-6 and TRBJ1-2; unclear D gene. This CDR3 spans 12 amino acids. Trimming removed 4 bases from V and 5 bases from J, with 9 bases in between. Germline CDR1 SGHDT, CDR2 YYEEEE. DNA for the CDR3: TGTGCCAGCAGCCTAGGAGGGTATGGCTACACCTTC. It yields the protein CASSLGGYGYTF.